The rows below give T cell receptor beta chains drawn from one sample of a study of beta chain features in type 1 diabetes. Libraries were prepared by immunoSEQ multiplex PCR; TCRdb keeps only in-frame clonotypes and omits some of them. Here the sample spans about 260,000 clones, roughly 21% being singletons. The specimen sequenced was naive CD4+ T cells from blood. These receptors came from a woman aged 40 to 55 with type 1 diabetes. Each CDR3 is given with its conserved first and last residue. The D gene is left open where the match is weak. The listing skips clone size in some rows; elsewhere it reads once, few, many or a size class.

v_call,j_call,d_call,clone_size,cdr3_aa,cdr3_nt
TRBV5-1,TRBJ1-3,-,-,CASSSTGTGNTIYF,TGCGCCAGCAGCTCTACAGGGACGGGAAACACCATATATTTT
TRBV18,TRBJ2-2,-,few,CASSPEGANTGELFF,TGTGCCAGCTCACCAGAGGGTGCGAACACCGGGGAGCTGTTTTTT
TRBV29-1,TRBJ1-2,TRBD1,-,CSGGQGDGYTF,TGCAGCGGGGGACAGGGAGATGGCTACACCTTC
TRBV5-4,TRBJ1-1,-,-,CASRSARENTEAFF,TGTGCCAGCAGGTCGGCCAGGGAGAACACTGAAGCTTTCTTT
TRBV18,TRBJ1-5,-,-,CASAGQGQQPQHF,TGTGCCAGCGCAGGCCAGGGACAACAGCCCCAGCATTTT
TRBV6-5,TRBJ2-7,TRBD1,few,CASSDRGSSYEQYF,TGTGCCAGCAGTGACAGGGGAAGCTCCTACGAGCAGTACTTC
TRBV2,TRBJ1-1,-,few,CASEENTEAFF,TGTGCCAGCGAGGAGAACACTGAAGCTTTCTTT
TRBV6-6,TRBJ2-7,-,few,CASGTSRSGGEQYF,TGTGCCAGCGGTACTAGCAGGTCGGGCGGGGAGCAGTACTTC
TRBV29-1,TRBJ2-7,TRBD1,-,CSVVTGAYEQYF,TGCAGCGTTGTAACAGGGGCCTACGAGCAGTACTTC
TRBV7-9,TRBJ1-4,-,few,CASSPLGAGDNEKLFF,TGTGCCAGCAGCCCCCTGGGAGCAGGGGATAATGAAAAACTGTTTTTT
TRBV6-5,TRBJ1-1,-,few,CASSYSRGGRTEAFF,TGTGCCAGCAGTTACTCCAGGGGAGGGAGGACTGAAGCTTTCTTT
TRBV10-3,TRBJ2-4,-,few,CAISEEEGTGQYF,TGTGCCATCAGTGAGGAAGAGGGAACGGGTCAGTACTTC
TRBV10-3,TRBJ1-2,-,few,CAISPRGPDLYGYTF,TGTGCCATCAGTCCCAGGGGCCCCGATCTCTATGGCTACACCTTC
TRBV9,TRBJ2-5,-,few,CASSVAPLGIPGETQYF,TGTGCCAGCAGCGTAGCTCCGCTAGGGATTCCGGGGGAGACCCAGTACTTC
TRBV5-1,TRBJ2-2,TRBD1,-,CASTTTGGVGGELFF,TGCGCCAGCACCACGACAGGGGGCGTTGGCGGGGAGCTGTTTTTT
TRBV9,TRBJ2-1,-,-,CASSNSLRLPNEQFF,TGTGCCAGCAGCAACTCACTCAGGCTACCGAATGAGCAGTTCTTC
TRBV29-1,TRBJ2-3,TRBD1,few,CSVGQGKGSTDTQYF,TGCAGCGTCGGACAGGGAAAGGGTAGTACAGATACGCAGTATTTT
TRBV7-9,TRBJ1-6,-,-,CASSFGRGPFSPLHF,TGTGCCAGCAGCTTCGGAAGGGGCCCGTTTTCACCCCTCCACTTT
TRBV30,TRBJ1-3,-,-,CAWSLRGDTIYF,TGTGCCTGGAGTTTGCGGGGGGACACCATATATTTT
TRBV28,TRBJ1-1,-,-,CASSSYRLNTEAFF,TGTGCCAGCAGTTCGTACAGGTTGAACACTGAAGCTTTCTTT
TRBV5-1,TRBJ1-1,-,few,CASSLQVMNTEAFF,TGCGCCAGCAGCTTGCAGGTAATGAACACTGAAGCTTTCTTT
TRBV15,TRBJ2-1,-,-,CATSSHSLSYNEQFF,TGTGCCACCAGCAGTCACAGTCTCTCCTACAATGAGCAGTTCTTC
TRBV4-2,TRBJ2-1,TRBD2,few,CASSLSGSEQFF,TGTGCCAGCAGCCTTAGCGGGAGTGAGCAGTTCTTC
TRBV10-3,TRBJ1-5,-,-,CAISEGAGFSNQPQHF,TGTGCCATCAGTGAAGGCGCAGGGTTTAGCAATCAGCCCCAGCATTTT
TRBV29-1,TRBJ2-2,TRBD2,-,CSAGRGPLAGMTGELFF,TGCAGCGCTGGGAGGGGGCCGCTAGCGGGAATGACCGGGGAGCTGTTTTTT
TRBV4-3,TRBJ1-2,-,-,CASSHEGTHGYTF,TGCGCCAGCAGCCACGAGGGGACTCATGGCTACACCTTC
TRBV27,TRBJ2-4,TRBD1,-,CASSPTSTGGSNIQYF,TGTGCCAGCAGTCCAACTTCGACAGGGGGCTCAAACATTCAGTACTTC
TRBV5-8,TRBJ1-2,-,-,CASSLDLGRSGYTF,TGTGCCAGCAGCTTGGATTTGGGGCGGAGTGGCTACACCTTC
TRBV7-2,TRBJ1-2,-,few,CASSLRGGSNYGYTF,TGTGCCAGCAGCTTACGGGGGGGTTCTAACTATGGCTACACCTTC
TRBV28,TRBJ2-7,-,-,CASSLGGYSYEQYF,TGTGCCAGCAGTTTAGGCGGGTACTCCTACGAGCAGTACTTC
TRBV28,TRBJ2-7,-,-,CASNPATGWHEQYF,TGTGCCAGCAACCCCGCTACAGGGTGGCACGAGCAGTACTTC
TRBV11-3,TRBJ2-5,-,-,CASSSPRETQYF,TGTGCCAGCAGTTCACCCAGGGAGACCCAGTACTTC
TRBV5-4,TRBJ2-5,-,-,CASSFSLGGASYQETQYF,TGTGCCAGCAGCTTCTCTCTTGGGGGGGCAAGTTATCAAGAGACCCAGTACTTC
TRBV30,TRBJ2-3,-,-,CAWSLADTQYF,TGTGCCTGGAGCCTAGCGGATACGCAGTATTTT
TRBV18,TRBJ2-7,TRBD1,-,CASSPDRAYEQYF,TGTGCCAGCTCACCAGACAGGGCCTACGAGCAGTACTTC
TRBV30,TRBJ2-5,-,-,CAWSVRIQGLQETQYF,TGTGCCTGGAGTGTACGGATCCAGGGACTCCAAGAGACCCAGTACTTC
TRBV5-1,TRBJ2-1,TRBD2,-,CASSLTGGTYNEQFF,TGCGCCAGCAGCTTAACGGGGGGAACCTACAATGAGCAGTTCTTC
TRBV19,TRBJ1-5,TRBD1,-,CASSLRTGGSNQPQHF,TGTGCCAGTAGTCTCCGGACAGGGGGAAGCAATCAGCCCCAGCATTTT
TRBV4-3,TRBJ2-7,-,few,CASSQDRQNLYEQYF,TGCGCCAGCAGCCAAGATCGTCAGAATCTCTACGAGCAGTACTTC
TRBV2,TRBJ1-5,-,-,CASSEEENQPQHF,TGTGCCAGCAGTGAAGAGGAGAATCAGCCCCAGCATTTT
TRBV30,TRBJ1-1,-,-,CAWRKDRSFTEAFF,TGTGCCTGGAGGAAAGACAGATCTTTCACTGAAGCTTTCTTT
TRBV25-1,TRBJ1-2,-,once,CASSQKQGNGYTF,TGTGCCAGCAGCCAGAAACAGGGAAATGGCTACACCTTC
TRBV11-2,TRBJ2-7,TRBD2,-,CASSLGSSGFVGEQYF,TGTGCCAGCAGCTTAGGATCTAGCGGGTTTGTAGGGGAGCAGTACTTC
TRBV29-1,TRBJ1-4,-,few,CSVVTDEKLFF,TGCAGCGTCGTGACAGATGAAAAACTGTTTTTT
TRBV9,TRBJ2-5,TRBD1,few,CASSAQTGEGTQYF,TGTGCCAGCAGCGCTCAGACAGGGGAAGGGACCCAGTACTTC
TRBV19,TRBJ1-1,TRBD1,-,CASSIDWVGRAGGNTEAFF,TGTGCCAGTAGTATAGATTGGGTTGGCAGGGCAGGGGGGAACACTGAAGCTTTCTTT
TRBV7-2,TRBJ1-2,-,few,CASSLGGGYGYTF,TGTGCCAGCAGCTTAGGAGGGGGCTATGGCTACACCTTC
TRBV27,TRBJ2-2,-,-,CASSRLRGNTGELFF,TGTGCCAGCAGCCGTCTTCGGGGGAACACCGGGGAGCTGTTTTTT